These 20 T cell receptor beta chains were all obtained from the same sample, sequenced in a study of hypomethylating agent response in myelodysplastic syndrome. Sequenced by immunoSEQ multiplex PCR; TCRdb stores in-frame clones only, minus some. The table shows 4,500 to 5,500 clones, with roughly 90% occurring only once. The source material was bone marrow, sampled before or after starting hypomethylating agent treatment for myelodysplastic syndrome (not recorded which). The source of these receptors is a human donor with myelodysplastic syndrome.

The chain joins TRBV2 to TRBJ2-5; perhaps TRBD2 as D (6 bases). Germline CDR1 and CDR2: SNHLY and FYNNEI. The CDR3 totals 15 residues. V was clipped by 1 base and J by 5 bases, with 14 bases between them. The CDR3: CASSEDWGGAETQYF. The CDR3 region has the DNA TGTGCCAGCAGTGAAGATTGGGGCGGGGCGGAGACCCAGTACTTC. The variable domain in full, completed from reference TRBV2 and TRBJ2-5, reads EPEVTQTPSHQVTQMGQEVILRCVPISNHLYFYWYRQILGQKVEFLVSFYNNEISEKSEIFDDQFSVERPDGSNFTLKIRSTKLEDSAMYFCASSEDWGGAETQYFGPGTRLLVL.

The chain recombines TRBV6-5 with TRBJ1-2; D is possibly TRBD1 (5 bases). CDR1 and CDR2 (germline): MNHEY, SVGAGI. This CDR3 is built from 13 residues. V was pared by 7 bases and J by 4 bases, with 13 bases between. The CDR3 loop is CASKARASYGYTF. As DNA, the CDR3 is TGTGCCAGCAAGGCCAGGGCGTCCTATGGCTACACCTTC.

The CDR3 region is CASSLAGTPTEAFF. CDR3 DNA sequence: TGTGCCAGCAGCTTAGCCGGGACACCGACTGAAGCTTTCTTT. This sequence joins TRBV7-2 and TRBJ1-1; weak D call: TRBD1 (6 bases). CDR3 length: 14 amino acids. Deletions cut 0 bases from V and 5 bases from J, with 10 bases between. Per germline, CDR1 SGHTA and CDR2 FQGNSA.

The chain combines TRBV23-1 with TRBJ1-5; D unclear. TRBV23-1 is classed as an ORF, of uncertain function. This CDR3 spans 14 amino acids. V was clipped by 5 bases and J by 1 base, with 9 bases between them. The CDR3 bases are TGCGCCAGCAGTTTCCATGAGAGCAATCAGCCCCAGCATTTT. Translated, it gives CASSFHESNQPQHF.

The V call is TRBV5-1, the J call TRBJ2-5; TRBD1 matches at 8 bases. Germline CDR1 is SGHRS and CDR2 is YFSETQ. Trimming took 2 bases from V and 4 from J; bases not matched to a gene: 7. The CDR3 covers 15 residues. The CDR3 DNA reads TGCGCCAGCAGCTTTGGACAGGGAGGAGGAGAGACCCAGTACTTC. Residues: CASSFGQGGGETQYF. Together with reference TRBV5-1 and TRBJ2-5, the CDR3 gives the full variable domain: KAGVTQTPRYLIKTRGQQVTLSCSPISGHRSVSWYQQTPGQGLQFLFEYFSETQRNKGNFPGRFSGRQFSNSRSEMNVSTLELGDSALYLCASSFGQGGGETQYFGPGTRLLVL.

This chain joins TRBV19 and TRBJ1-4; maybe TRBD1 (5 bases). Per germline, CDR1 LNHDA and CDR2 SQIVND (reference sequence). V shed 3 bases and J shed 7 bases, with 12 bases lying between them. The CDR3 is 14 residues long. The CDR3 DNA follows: TGTGCCAGTAGTATTTCAGGGTATAGTGAAAAACTGTTTTTT. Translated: CASSISGYSEKLFF.

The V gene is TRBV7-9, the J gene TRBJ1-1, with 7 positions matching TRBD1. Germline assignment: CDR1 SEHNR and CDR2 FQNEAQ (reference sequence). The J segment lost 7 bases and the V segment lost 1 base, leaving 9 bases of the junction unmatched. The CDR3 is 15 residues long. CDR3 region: CASSLGDRVEDEAFF. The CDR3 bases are TGTGCCAGCAGCTTAGGTGACAGGGTCGAGGATGAAGCTTTCTTT.

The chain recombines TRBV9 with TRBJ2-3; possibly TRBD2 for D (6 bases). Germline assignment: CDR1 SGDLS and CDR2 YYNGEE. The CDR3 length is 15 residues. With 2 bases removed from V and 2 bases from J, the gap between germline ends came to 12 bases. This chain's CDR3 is CASSVGPGATDTQYF. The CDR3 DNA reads TGTGCCAGCAGCGTGGGTCCGGGAGCCACAGATACGCAGTATTTT.

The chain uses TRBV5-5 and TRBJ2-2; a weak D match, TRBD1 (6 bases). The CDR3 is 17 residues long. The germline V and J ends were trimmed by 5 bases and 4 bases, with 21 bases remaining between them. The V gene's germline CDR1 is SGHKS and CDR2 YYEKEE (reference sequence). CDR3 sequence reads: CASSRLSGDKVTGELFF. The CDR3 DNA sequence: TGTGCCAGCAGTCGTCTGAGTGGGGACAAGGTCACCGGGGAGCTGTTTTTT.

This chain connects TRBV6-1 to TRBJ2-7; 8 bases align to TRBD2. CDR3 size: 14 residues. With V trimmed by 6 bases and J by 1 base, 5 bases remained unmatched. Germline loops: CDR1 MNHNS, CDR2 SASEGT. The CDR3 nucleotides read TGTGCCAGCAGCGCCTTAGCGGGGTCCTACGAGCAGTACTTC. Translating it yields CASSALAGSYEQYF.

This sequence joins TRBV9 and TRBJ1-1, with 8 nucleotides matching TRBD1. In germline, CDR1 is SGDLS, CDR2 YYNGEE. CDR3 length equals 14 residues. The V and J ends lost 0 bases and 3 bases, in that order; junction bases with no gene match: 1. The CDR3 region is CASSVVTGDTEAFF. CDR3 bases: TGTGCCAGCAGCGTAGTGACAGGGGACACTGAAGCTTTCTTT.

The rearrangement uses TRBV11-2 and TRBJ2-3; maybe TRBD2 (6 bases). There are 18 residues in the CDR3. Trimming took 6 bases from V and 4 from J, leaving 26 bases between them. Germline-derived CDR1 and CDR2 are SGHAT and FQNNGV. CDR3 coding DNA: TGTGCCAGCAGTTCTTTAGGGTCCCGACTAGGCAGGGCAGATACGCAGTATTTT. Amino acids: CASSSLGSRLGRADTQYF.

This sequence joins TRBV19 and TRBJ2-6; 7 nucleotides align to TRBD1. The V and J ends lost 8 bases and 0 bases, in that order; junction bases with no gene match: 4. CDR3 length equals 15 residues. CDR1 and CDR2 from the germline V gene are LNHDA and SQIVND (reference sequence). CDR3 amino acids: CASGTVSSGANVLTF. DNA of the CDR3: TGTGCCAGTGGGACAGTAAGCTCTGGGGCCAACGTCCTGACTTTC.

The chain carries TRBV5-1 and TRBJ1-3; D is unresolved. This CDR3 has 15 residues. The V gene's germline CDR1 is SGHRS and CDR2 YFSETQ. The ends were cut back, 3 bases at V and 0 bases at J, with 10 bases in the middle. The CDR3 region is CASSSDGSSGNTIYF. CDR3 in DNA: TGCGCCAGCAGCTCCGACGGCAGCTCTGGAAACACCATATATTTT.

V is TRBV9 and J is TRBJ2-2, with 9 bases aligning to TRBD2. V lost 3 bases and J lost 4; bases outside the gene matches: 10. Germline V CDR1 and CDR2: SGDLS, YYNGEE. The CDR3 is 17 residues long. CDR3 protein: CASSGSPTSGPTGELFF. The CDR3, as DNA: TGTGCCAGCAGCGGATCCCCGACTAGCGGACCCACCGGGGAGCTGTTTTTT. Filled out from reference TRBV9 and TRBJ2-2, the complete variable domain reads DSGVTQTPKHLITATGQRVTLRCSPRSGDLSVYWYQQSLDQGLQFLIQYYNGEERAKGNILERFSAQQFPDLHSELNLSSLELGDSALYFCASSGSPTSGPTGELFFGEGSRLTVL.

CDR3 residues: CASSQRGGTSGGASNTGELFF. CDR3 sequence (DNA): TGTGCCAGCAGCCAGCGCGGTGGGACTAGCGGGGGGGCAAGTAACACCGGGGAGCTGTTTTTT. The rearrangement joins TRBV4-2 to TRBJ2-2; 16 bases agree with TRBD2. Germline V CDR1 and CDR2: LGHNA, YNFKEQ. The length of the CDR3 is 21 residues. With V trimmed by 3 bases and J by 2 bases, 12 bases remained unmatched.

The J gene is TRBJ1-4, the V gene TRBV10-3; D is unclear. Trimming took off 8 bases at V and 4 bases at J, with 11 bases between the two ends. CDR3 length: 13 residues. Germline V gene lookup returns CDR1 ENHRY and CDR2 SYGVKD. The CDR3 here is CAIRPDLNEKLFF. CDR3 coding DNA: TGTGCCATCCGCCCGGATCTTAATGAAAAACTGTTTTTT.

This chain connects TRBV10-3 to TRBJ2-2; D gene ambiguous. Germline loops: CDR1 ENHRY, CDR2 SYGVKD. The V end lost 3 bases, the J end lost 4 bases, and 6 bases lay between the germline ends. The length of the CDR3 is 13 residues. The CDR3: CAISDSATGELFF. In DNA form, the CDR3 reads TGTGCCATCAGTGATTCGGCCACCGGGGAGCTGTTTTTT.

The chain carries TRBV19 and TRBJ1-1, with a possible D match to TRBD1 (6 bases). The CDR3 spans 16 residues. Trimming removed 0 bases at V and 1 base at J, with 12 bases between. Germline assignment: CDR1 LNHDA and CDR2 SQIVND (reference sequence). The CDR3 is CASSIELRTANTEAFF. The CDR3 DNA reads TGTGCCAGTAGTATAGAGTTAAGGACAGCGAACACTGAAGCTTTCTTT.

The CDR3 region has the DNA TGTGCCTGGAGTGTTTGGGCAGGGACCATGAACACTGAAGCTTTCTTT. Protein sequence: CAWSVWAGTMNTEAFF. This chain joins TRBV30 and TRBJ1-1, with D perhaps matching TRBD1 (5 bases). Between the trimmed V and J ends, which lost 0 bases and 0 bases, there was a span of 14 bases. Germline CDR1 reads GTSNPN; CDR2 reads SVGIG (reference sequence). CDR3 length: 16 residues.